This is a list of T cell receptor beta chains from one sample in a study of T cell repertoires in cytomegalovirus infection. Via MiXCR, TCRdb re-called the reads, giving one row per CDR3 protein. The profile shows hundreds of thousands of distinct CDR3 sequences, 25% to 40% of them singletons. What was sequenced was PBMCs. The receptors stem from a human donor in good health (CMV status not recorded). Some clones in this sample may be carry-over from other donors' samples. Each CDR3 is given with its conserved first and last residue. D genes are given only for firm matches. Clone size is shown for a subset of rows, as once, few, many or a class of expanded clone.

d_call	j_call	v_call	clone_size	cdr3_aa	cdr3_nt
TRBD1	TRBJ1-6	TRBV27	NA	CASRISGGPLHF	TGTGCCAGCAGAATTTCAGGGGGACCCCTCCACTTT
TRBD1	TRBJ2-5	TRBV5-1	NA	CASKRGLEETQYF	TGCGCCAGCAAGAGGGGGCTGGAAGAGACCCAGTACTTC
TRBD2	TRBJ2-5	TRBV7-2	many	CASSTLSGGLQETQYF	TGTGCCAGCAGCACACTTAGCGGGGGGCTCCAAGAGACCCAGTACTTC
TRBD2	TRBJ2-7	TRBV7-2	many	CASSPRTSGAYEQYF	TGTGCCAGCAGCCCGCGGACTAGCGGCGCCTACGAGCAGTACTTC
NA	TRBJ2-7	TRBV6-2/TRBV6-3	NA	CASKSGSQEQYF	TGTGCCAGCAAGTCTGGTTCTCAAGAGCAGTACTTC
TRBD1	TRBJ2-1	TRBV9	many	CASTPYPDRELNEQFF	TGTGCCAGCACCCCCTATCCGGACAGGGAGTTAAATGAGCAGTTCTTC
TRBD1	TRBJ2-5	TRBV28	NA	CASRLDRGLQETQYF	TGTGCCAGCAGGTTGGACAGGGGGCTCCAAGAGACCCAGTACTTC
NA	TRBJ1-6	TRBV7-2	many	CASSLEGVDNSPLHF	TGTGCCAGCAGCTTAGAGGGGGTAGATAATTCACCCCTCCACTTT
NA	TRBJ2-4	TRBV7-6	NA	CASSLDYSPAKNIQYF	TGTGCCAGCAGCTTAGATTACAGTCCAGCCAAAAACATTCAGTACTTC
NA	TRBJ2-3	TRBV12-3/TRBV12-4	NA	CASSLVRATDTQYF	TGTGCCAGCAGTTTGGTTAGGGCGACAGATACGCAGTATTTT
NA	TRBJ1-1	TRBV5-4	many	CASSLQGWVPEAFF	TGTGCCAGCAGCTTACAGGGCTGGGTGCCTGAAGCTTTCTTT
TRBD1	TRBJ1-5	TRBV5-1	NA	CASSPGTGGRQPQHF	TGCGCCAGCAGCCCAGGGACAGGGGGCCGGCAGCCCCAGCATTTT
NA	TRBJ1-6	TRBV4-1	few	CASSQRGVTDSPLHF	TGCGCCAGCAGCCAAAGGGGGGTTACGGATTCACCCCTCCACTTT
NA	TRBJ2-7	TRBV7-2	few	CASSLNPPYEQYF	TGTGCCAGCAGCTTAAACCCCCCATACGAGCAGTACTTC
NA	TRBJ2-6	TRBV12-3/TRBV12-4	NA	CASSTQTGPGANVLTF	TGTGCCAGCAGTACGCAAACAGGGCCTGGGGCCAACGTCCTGACTTTC
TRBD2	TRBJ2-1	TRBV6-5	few	CASSPAGPTGGEQFF	TGTGCCAGCAGTCCTGCCGGGCCCACGGGGGGTGAGCAGTTCTTC
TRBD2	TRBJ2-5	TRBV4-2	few	CASSPGLAGAYEGETQYF	TGTGCCAGCAGCCCCGGACTAGCGGGGGCCTACGAGGGAGAGACCCAGTACTTC
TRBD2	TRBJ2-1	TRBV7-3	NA	CASSPGLGVYEQFF	TGTGCCAGCAGCCCCGGACTAGGTGTCTATGAGCAGTTCTTC
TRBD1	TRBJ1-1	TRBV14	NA	CASSQDLGTGAAFF	TGTGCCAGCAGCCAAGATCTTGGGACAGGGGCCGCTTTCTTT
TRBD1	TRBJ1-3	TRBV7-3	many	CASSLGTGGTGNTIYF	TGTGCCAGCAGCCTTGGGACAGGGGGCACTGGAAACACCATATATTTT
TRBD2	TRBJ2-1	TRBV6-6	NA	CASRPLAGGGNEQFF	TGTGCCAGCAGACCTCTAGCGGGGGGCGGGAATGAGCAGTTCTTC
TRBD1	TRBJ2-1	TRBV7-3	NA	CASSYGQGQQFF	TGTGCCAGCAGCTATGGACAGGGCCAGCAGTTCTTC
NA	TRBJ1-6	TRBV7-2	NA	CASSSFGVYNSPLHF	TGTGCCAGCAGCTCTTTTGGGGTGTATAATTCACCCCTCCACTTT
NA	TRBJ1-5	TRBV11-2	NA	CASSPGTNSKQPQHF	TGTGCCAGCAGCCCAGGGACAAACAGCAAACAGCCCCAGCATTTT
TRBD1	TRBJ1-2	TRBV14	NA	CASSQVQGRSEGYTF	TGTGCCAGCAGCCAAGTACAGGGGAGGTCGGAAGGCTACACCTTC
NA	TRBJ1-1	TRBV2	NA	CASSEVGLEAFF	TGTGCCAGCAGTGAAGTGGGCCTTGAAGCTTTCTTT
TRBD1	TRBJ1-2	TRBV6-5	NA	CASSYGPGGTLHGYTF	TGTGCCAGCAGTTACGGACCAGGGGGAACACTCCATGGCTACACCTTC
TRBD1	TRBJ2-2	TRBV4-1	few	CASSQHTGDGELFF	TGCGCCAGCAGCCAGCACACAGGGGACGGGGAGCTGTTTTTT
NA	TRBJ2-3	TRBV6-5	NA	CASSYSRGLGTETQYF	TGTGCCAGCAGTTACTCGAGGGGATTGGGCACAGAGACGCAGTATTTT
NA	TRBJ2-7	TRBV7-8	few	CASSLGVSTYEQYF	TGTGCCAGCAGCTTAGGGGTCAGCACCTACGAGCAGTACTTC
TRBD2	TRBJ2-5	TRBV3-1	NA	CASSPGLVRTQYF	TGTGCCAGCAGCCCGGGACTAGTACGGACCCAGTACTTC
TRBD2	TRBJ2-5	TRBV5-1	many	CASSTWGTSGKETQYF	TGCGCCAGCAGCACGTGGGGGACTAGCGGAAAAGAGACCCAGTACTTC
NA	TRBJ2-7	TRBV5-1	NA	CASSGNQGYEQYF	TGCGCCAGCAGCGGGAACCAGGGCTACGAGCAGTACTTC
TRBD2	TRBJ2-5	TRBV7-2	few	CASSSPGLAGGRETQYF	TGTGCCAGCAGCTCCCCGGGACTAGCGGGGGGGCGGGAGACCCAGTACTTC
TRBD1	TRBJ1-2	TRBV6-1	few	CAGTGGDACYTF	TGTGCCGGTACAGGGGGTGATGCTTGCTACACCTTC
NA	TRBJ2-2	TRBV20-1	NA	CSARAGNTGELFF	TGCAGTGCTAGAGCGGGGAACACCGGGGAGCTGTTTTTT
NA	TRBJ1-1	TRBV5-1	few	CASSLAGDPSVEAFF	TGCGCCAGCAGCTTGGCGGGTGACCCGTCCGTCGAAGCTTTCTTT
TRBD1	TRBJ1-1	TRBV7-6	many	CASSLDEGARTEAFF	TGTGCCAGCAGCTTAGATGAGGGGGCGCGCACTGAAGCTTTCTTT
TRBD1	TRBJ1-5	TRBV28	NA	CARSSLRQGRSNQPQHF	TGTGCCCGCAGTTCCTTACGACAGGGTCGTAGCAATCAGCCCCAGCATTTT
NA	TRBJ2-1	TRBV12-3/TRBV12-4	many	CASSLVGNEQFF	TGTGCCAGCAGCTTAGTAGGGAATGAGCAGTTCTTC
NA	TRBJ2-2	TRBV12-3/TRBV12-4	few	CASSSRTPGTGELFF	TGTGCCAGCAGTTCCCGGACCCCGGGCACCGGGGAGCTGTTTTTT
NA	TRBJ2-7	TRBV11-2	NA	CASTQAEGRFHEQYF	TGTGCCAGCACCCAAGCCGAGGGGAGATTTCACGAGCAGTACTTC
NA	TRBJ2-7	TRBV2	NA	CASSEGGTNSYEQYF	TGTGCCAGCAGCGAAGGAGGGACCAACTCCTACGAGCAGTACTTC
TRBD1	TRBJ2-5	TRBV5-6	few	CASSFDPKDRGQETQYF	TGTGCCAGCAGCTTCGACCCGAAGGACAGGGGGCAAGAGACCCAGTACTTC
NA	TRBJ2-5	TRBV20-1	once	CSARDGMGRIGETQYF	TGCAGTGCTAGAGATGGGATGGGTAGAATAGGAGAGACCCAGTACTTC
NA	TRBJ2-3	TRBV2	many	CASRASRTDTQYF	TGTGCCAGCAGAGCCTCCCGCACAGATACGCAGTATTTT
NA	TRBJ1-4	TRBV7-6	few	CASSHQEGEEKLFF	TGTGCCAGCAGCCATCAGGAGGGAGAAGAAAAACTGTTTTTT
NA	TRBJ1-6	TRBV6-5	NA	CASSLYKDSPLHF	TGTGCCAGCAGTTTATATAAAGATTCACCCCTCCACTTT
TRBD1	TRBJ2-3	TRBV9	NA	CASSKDRGKSTDTQYF	TGTGCCAGCAGCAAAGACAGGGGAAAGAGCACAGATACGCAGTATTTT
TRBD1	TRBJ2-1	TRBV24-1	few	CATQGTGDPFF	TGTGCCACCCAGGGGACAGGGGATCCGTTCTTC
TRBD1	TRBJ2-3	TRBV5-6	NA	CASRPGQGRSADTQYF	TGTGCCAGCAGACCGGGACAGGGTCGATCGGCAGATACGCAGTATTTT
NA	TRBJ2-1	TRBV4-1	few	CASGRGGDEQFF	TGCGCCAGCGGCCGTGGAGGGGATGAGCAGTTCTTC
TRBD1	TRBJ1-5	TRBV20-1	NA	CSARKTGGGNQPQHF	TGCAGTGCTAGAAAAACAGGGGGCGGTAATCAGCCCCAGCATTTT
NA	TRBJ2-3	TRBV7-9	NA	CASSLKTGFTDTQYF	TGTGCCAGCAGCTTAAAGACAGGATTCACAGATACGCAGTATTTT